Below are 18 T cell receptor beta chains sequenced from a single sample in a study of siplizumab effects on memory and regulatory T cells. Here immunoSEQ multiplex PCR was the method, and the copy in TCRdb shows in-frame clones only, minus some. The table records roughly 97,000 clones, more than 85% of them present only once. Sequences were obtained from Tregs sorted from blood. These receptors all come from a human donor in good health.

The chain couples TRBV5-1 to TRBJ2-1; D not certain. Trimming left V 0 bases short and J 8 bases short, with 15 bases between. The CDR3 is 15 amino acids. Germline assignment: CDR1 SGHRS and CDR2 YFSETQ. The CDR3 here is CASSLEAGGLDEQFF. In DNA form, the CDR3 reads TGCGCCAGCAGCTTGGAAGCAGGTGGTCTCGATGAGCAGTTCTTC.

The genes are TRBV27 and TRBJ1-2, with D perhaps matching TRBD1 (5 bases). Trimming took 4 bases from V and 4 from J, leaving 13 bases between them. Germline V gene lookup returns CDR1 MNHEY and CDR2 SMNVEV (reference sequence). This CDR3 region has 14 residues. The CDR3 sequence: CASSYQGEGYGYTF. CDR3 in DNA: TGTGCCAGCAGTTACCAGGGAGAGGGCTATGGCTACACCTTC.

This chain links TRBV19 with TRBJ1-1, with 9 bases aligning to TRBD1. Germline trimming cut 5 bases from V and 2 bases from J; bases unmatched to any gene: 18. Germline V gives CDR1 LNHDA, CDR2 SQIVND (reference sequence). The CDR3 sequence is 19 residues long. The CDR3 coding sequence is TGTGCCAGTAGTCTTCACCTCCGGGACAGGGCAAACTACAACACTGAAGCTTTCTTT. Its translation is CASSLHLRDRANYNTEAFF.

This sequence joins TRBV5-4 and TRBJ2-3, with TRBD2 identical over 11 bases. V shed 4 bases, J shed 0 bases, and the junction held 7 bases outside the gene matches. CDR1 is SGHNT and CDR2 is YYREEE in the germline V gene (reference sequence). This CDR3 is 17 amino acids long. CDR3 DNA sequence: TGTGCCAGCAGCCTACGACTAGCGGGGTTTAGCACAGATACGCAGTATTTT. Translated: CASSLRLAGFSTDTQYF.

The gene calls are TRBV18 and TRBJ2-7; 7 nucleotides agree with TRBD1. Germline V gene data show CDR1 as KGHSH and CDR2 as LQKENI. V dropped 3 bases and J dropped 7; count of bases not matched to a gene: 18. This CDR3 comprises 17 residues. This CDR3 reads CASSPPAGRDRTGEQYF. The DNA for the CDR3 is TGTGCCAGCTCACCCCCCGCCGGAAGGGACAGAACGGGTGAGCAGTACTTC.

CDR3 region: CAWKKDSEQYF. CDR3 DNA: TGTGCCTGGAAAAAAGACAGCGAGCAGTACTTC. This sequence joins TRBV30 and TRBJ2-7; TRBD1 is a possible D gene (5 bases). Germline V lookup: CDR1 GTSNPN, CDR2 SVGIG (reference sequence). V lost 4 bases, J lost 6 bases, and 10 bases lay in between. The CDR3 has 11 residues.

The sample holds one count of this clone. The chain is built from TRBV2 and TRBJ2-5; D is unclear. The germline V gene encodes CDR1 SNHLY and CDR2 FYNNEI. Trimming left V 3 bases short and J 9 bases short, with 5 bases between. The CDR3 consists of 10 residues. CDR3 residues: CASSEMAQYF. CDR3 nucleotide sequence: TGTGCCAGCAGTGAGATGGCCCAGTACTTC. Looking up the rest from reference TRBV2 and TRBJ2-5 gives the full variable domain: EPEVTQTPSHQVTQMGQEVILRCVPISNHLYFYWYRQILGQKVEFLVSFYNNEISEKSEIFDDQFSVERPDGSNFTLKIRSTKLEDSAMYFCASSEMAQYFGPGTRLLVL.

The chain joins TRBV6-6 to TRBJ2-7; maybe TRBD1 (5 bases). The CDR3 spans 14 residues. CDR1 and CDR2 (germline): MNHNY, SVGAGI (reference sequence). Between the trimmed V and J ends, which lost 7 bases and 2 bases, there was a span of 15 bases. The CDR3 loop reads CASTLGVFAYEQYF. DNA for the CDR3: TGTGCCAGCACTCTAGGGGTCTTCGCCTACGAGCAGTACTTC.

The chain links TRBV27 to TRBJ2-7; D is possibly TRBD1 (5 bases). From germline, CDR1 is MNHEY and CDR2 SMNVEV (reference sequence). The V end lost 7 bases, the J end lost 2 bases, and 18 bases lay between the germline ends. The CDR3 length is 15 residues. DNA for the CDR3: TGTGCCAGCACCCCTCGTCCGCCAGGGCCCTACGAGCAGTACTTC. It is translated as CASTPRPPGPYEQYF.

The gene calls are TRBV19 and TRBJ1-4; weak D call: TRBD1 (6 bases). Between the trimmed V and J ends, which lost 5 bases and 7 bases, there was a span of 14 bases. The CDR3 totals 14 residues. Germline V CDR1 and CDR2: LNHDA, SQIVND (reference sequence). The CDR3 region is CASSQQGIREKLFF. The DNA of the CDR3 is TGTGCCAGTAGTCAACAGGGTATTCGTGAAAAACTGTTTTTT.

The chain is built from TRBV6-6 and TRBJ1-5, with D possibly TRBD1 on 6 matching bases. This CDR3 region has 14 residues. Germline V gene data show CDR1 as MNHNY and CDR2 as SVGAGI (reference sequence). Trimming removed 6 bases at V and 6 bases at J, with 15 bases between. CDR3: CASRSTGRGQPQHF. Written as DNA, the CDR3 is TGTGCCAGCAGATCTACAGGGCGGGGTCAGCCCCAGCATTTT.

V usage is TRBV9 and J usage is TRBJ2-1; perhaps TRBD2 as D (6 bases). CDR1 and CDR2 from the germline V gene are SGDLS and YYNGEE. V was cut by 1 base and J by 8 bases, with 10 bases left in between. The CDR3 covers 13 residues. For the CDR3, the DNA is TGTGCCAGCAGCGTATCCCCTAGCGATGAGCAGTTCTTC. The encoded protein is CASSVSPSDEQFF. Drawing the rest from reference TRBV9 and TRBJ2-1, the complete variable domain is DSGVTQTPKHLITATGQRVTLRCSPRSGDLSVYWYQQSLDQGLQFLIQYYNGEERAKGNILERFSAQQFPDLHSELNLSSLELGDSALYFCASSVSPSDEQFFGPGTRLTVL.

The chain combines TRBV5-1 with TRBJ1-1; perhaps TRBD1 as D (6 bases). There are 14 residues in the CDR3. Germline assignment: CDR1 SGHRS and CDR2 YFSETQ. V was pared by 4 bases and J by 4 bases, with 14 bases between. CDR3 in DNA: TGCGCCAGCAGCCGGGACCCCAGGGGCACTGAAGCTTTCTTT. Protein: CASSRDPRGTEAFF.

This clone was counted only a few times. The chain uses TRBV5-1 and TRBJ2-3; 7 nucleotides align to TRBD1. The CDR3 is made up of 14 amino acids. Trimming at V came to 1 base and at J to 2 bases, leaving 1 base not matched to a gene. Germline V lookup: CDR1 SGHRS, CDR2 YFSETQ. CDR3 sequence: CASSLQGDTDTQYF. CDR3 in DNA: TGCGCCAGCAGCTTGCAGGGGGACACAGATACGCAGTATTTT.

This chain joins TRBV7-3 and TRBJ2-6, with 7 bases fitting TRBD2. The CDR3 contains 18 residues. The V segment lost 2 bases and the J segment 4 bases; nucleotides outside the gene matches: 11. CDR1 is SGHTA and CDR2 is FQGTGA in the germline V gene. The CDR3 nucleotides are TGTGCCAGCAGCTTACGAGCGGGGTCCCTCTTAGGGGCCAACGTCCTGACTTTC. Protein: CASSLRAGSLLGANVLTF.

This chain links TRBV18 with TRBJ1-5, with 9 bases matching TRBD1. This CDR3 has 17 residues. The germline gives CDR1 KGHSH, CDR2 LQKENI. With V trimmed by 3 bases and J by 2 bases, 8 bases remained unmatched. As DNA, the CDR3 is TGTGCCAGCTCACCCACGGGACAGGGCGTAGGCAATCAGCCCCAGCATTTT. Translating it yields CASSPTGQGVGNQPQHF.

V is TRBV7-2 and J is TRBJ2-5; TRBD2 matches at 11 bases. Germline CDR1 and CDR2: SGHTA and FQGNSA. This CDR3 has 16 amino acids. The trim removed 1 base at V and 5 bases at J, leaving 6 bases unmatched. The CDR3 bases are TGTGCCAGCAGCTTAGGGAGACTAGCGGGGACGGAGACCCAGTACTTC. This translates into CASSLGRLAGTETQYF.

The rearrangement joins TRBV6-1 to TRBJ1-2; D might be TRBD1 (5 bases). Per germline, CDR1 MNHNS and CDR2 SASEGT. The CDR3 loop spans 12 amino acids. V lost 7 bases and J lost 5, with 11 bases in between. As DNA, the CDR3 is TGTGCCAGCACCGACAGTACTTATGGCTACACCTTC. Its protein product is CASTDSTYGYTF.